Each of the 30 T cell receptor beta chains below was sequenced from the same sample in a study of blood T cell repertoires in COVID-19. Only in-frame clones appear in the TCRdb table, and some are missing; sequencing was by immunoSEQ multiplex PCR. This table holds around 300,000 clones, 80% to 90% found once. Sequences were obtained from PBMCs or T cells enriched from blood (not recorded which). The receptors originated from a man aged 25-45 years who had recovered from COVID-19.

V and J are TRBV7-8 and TRBJ1-5, with D hard to call. The CDR3 contains 14 residues. CDR1 is SGHVS and CDR2 is FQNEAQ in the germline V gene. V was cut by 3 bases and J by 4 bases, with 10 bases left in between. In DNA, the CDR3 is TGTGCCAGCAGCTTCAGTCCGGGTAATCAGCCCCAGCATTTT. Protein product: CASSFSPGNQPQHF. The full variable domain, in which reference TRBV7-8 and TRBJ1-5 provide the parts outside the CDR3, is GAGVSQSPRYKVAKRGQDVALRCDPISGHVSLFWYQQALGQGPEFLTYFQNEAQLDKSGLPSDRFFAERPEGSVSTLKIQRTQQEDSAVYLCASSFSPGNQPQHFGDGTRLSIL.

The chain uses TRBV7-9 and TRBJ1-5; D is perhaps TRBD1 (6 bases). Looked up from germline, CDR1 is SEHNR and CDR2 is FQNEAQ (reference sequence). V lost 5 bases, J lost 6 bases, and 17 bases lay in between. The CDR3 is made up of 15 amino acids. The CDR3 loop reads CASSPGGGAGQPQHF. CDR3 in DNA: TGTGCCAGCAGCCCCGGGGGGGGCGCAGGTCAGCCCCAGCATTTT.

This clone showed up just once. The chain combines TRBV6-5 with TRBJ1-2; 8 bases agree with TRBD1. With 6 bases clipped from V and 5 bases from J, the junction kept 8 bases outside the gene matches. This CDR3 region has 14 residues. Germline CDR1 reads MNHEY; CDR2 reads SVGAGI. CDR3 DNA: TGTGCCAGCAGGTCCGGACAGGGTAATTATGGCTACACCTTC. It codes for CASRSGQGNYGYTF.

The V and J genes are TRBV2 and TRBJ2-2; no reliable D call. Trimming pared 2 bases from V and 1 base from J, leaving 11 bases between. CDR3 size: 16 residues. Germline CDR1 SNHLY, CDR2 FYNNEI. DNA of the CDR3: TGTGCCAGCAGTGAAAGGCGGCGGTTGAACACCGGGGAGCTGTTTTTT. This translates into CASSERRRLNTGELFF.

The chain couples TRBV30 to TRBJ2-1, with D possibly TRBD1 on 5 matching bases. The V gene lost 5 bases and the J gene lost 8 bases, with 13 bases spanning the gap. The CDR3 runs 12 residues. Germline lookup yields CDR1 GTSNPN and CDR2 SVGIG (reference sequence). CDR3 loop: CAWGQSEDEQFF. The CDR3 DNA follows: TGTGCCTGGGGACAAAGCGAGGATGAGCAGTTCTTC. Combining the CDR3 with reference TRBV30 and TRBJ2-1 gives the whole variable domain SQTIHQWPATLVQPVGSPLSLECTVEGTSNPNLYWYRQAAGRGLQLLFYSVGIGQISSEVPQNLSASRPQDRQFILSSKKLLLSDSGFYLCAWGQSEDEQFFGPGTRLTVL.

Here the CDR3 DNA reads TGTGCCAGCAGTTTATTAAGGACAGGGAGGGGGAATGAGCAGTTCTTC. The encoded protein is CASSLLRTGRGNEQFF. The J gene is TRBJ2-1, the V gene TRBV28; possibly TRBD1 for D (8 bases). Trimming took 1 base from V and 7 from J, leaving 17 bases between them. The V gene's germline CDR1 is MDHEN and CDR2 SYDVKM. This CDR3 has 16 amino acids. The complete variable domain, with remaining parts taken from reference TRBV28 and TRBJ2-1, reads DVKVTQSSRYLVKRTGEKVFLECVQDMDHENMFWYRQDPGLGLRLIYFSYDVKMKEKGDIPEGYSVSREKKERFSLILESASTNQTSMYLCASSLLRTGRGNEQFFGPGTRLTVL.

This chain connects TRBV5-1 to TRBJ1-1; TRBD1 might be the D (6 bases). V lost 3 bases and J 1 base, leaving 13 bases between the germline ends. Germline-derived CDR1 and CDR2 are SGHRS and YFSETQ. This CDR3 has 15 amino acids. The chain's CDR3 is CASSSVAGENTEAFF. CDR3 DNA sequence: TGCGCCAGCAGCTCGGTCGCAGGGGAGAACACTGAAGCTTTCTTT.

This chain joins TRBV28 and TRBJ1-5; tentatively, D is TRBD1 (6 bases). The CDR3 spans 13 residues. Germline loops: CDR1 MDHEN, CDR2 SYDVKM. Between the trimmed V and J ends, which lost 7 bases and 6 bases, there was a span of 13 bases. The CDR3 region has the DNA TGTGCCAGCAACCACCAGGGGTCTCAGCCCCAGCATTTT. Amino acids: CASNHQGSQPQHF.

The rearrangement links TRBV10-2 to TRBJ1-5; 7 bases line up with TRBD1. Germline trimming cut 0 bases from V and 8 bases from J; bases unmatched to any gene: 7. Germline V gene lookup returns CDR1 WSHSY and CDR2 SAAADI. CDR3 length: 15 amino acids. The CDR3 bases are TGCGCCAGCAGTGAGTCGGGGACAGCTCGGGAGCCCCAGCATTTT. Translation gives CASSESGTAREPQHF.

The DNA for the CDR3 is TGTGCCAGCAGCTTTGGGACTTTTAGGGGCGGGGAGCTGTTTTTT. Amino acid sequence: CASSFGTFRGGELFF. The rearrangement links TRBV11-2 to TRBJ2-2; D is possibly TRBD2 (6 bases). The germline V gene has CDR1 SGHAT and CDR2 FQNNGV. The CDR3 has 15 residues. Trimming pared 3 bases from V and 7 bases from J, leaving 15 bases between.

The chain employs TRBV10-1 and TRBJ2-7; 10 nucleotides line up with TRBD2. Germline-derived CDR1 and CDR2 are WNHNN and SYGVQD (reference sequence). Trimming took 3 bases from V and 4 from J; bases not matched to a gene: 3. The CDR3 totals 14 residues. The CDR3 DNA sequence: TGCGCCAGCAGTGATATTAGCGGGGGGTACGAGCAGTACTTC. It translates to CASSDISGGYEQYF.

The rearrangement uses TRBV2 and TRBJ2-2, with D possibly matching TRBD1 (5 bases). CDR3 length: 14 amino acids. Germline V gene sequence: CDR1 SNHLY, CDR2 FYNNEI. The ends were cut back, 7 bases at V and 1 base at J, with 10 bases in the middle. This CDR3 reads CASNKGKNTGELFF. CDR3 sequence (DNA): TGTGCCAGCAACAAGGGGAAGAACACCGGGGAGCTGTTTTTT.

The chain employs TRBV12-3 or TRBV12-4 and TRBJ1-2, with TRBD1 matching over 9 bases. The CDR3 runs 13 residues. With 5 bases clipped from V and 6 bases from J, the junction kept 4 bases outside the gene matches. The CDR3 loop reads CASSRGTGHGYTF. The CDR3 DNA reads as TGTGCCAGCAGTCGCGGGACAGGGCATGGCTACACCTTC.

The gene calls are TRBV28 and TRBJ2-3; possible D gene TRBD2, 6 bases. CDR3 size: 14 residues. Germline CDR1 and CDR2: MDHEN and SYDVKM. V dropped 8 bases and J dropped 0 bases, with 12 bases sitting between them. In DNA, the CDR3 is TGTGCCAGCCTGCGGGACTTTAGCACAGATACGCAGTATTTT. Translation: CASLRDFSTDTQYF. The full variable domain, with the rest looked up from reference TRBV28 and TRBJ2-3, is DVKVTQSSRYLVKRTGEKVFLECVQDMDHENMFWYRQDPGLGLRLIYFSYDVKMKEKGDIPEGYSVSREKKERFSLILESASTNQTSMYLCASLRDFSTDTQYFGPGTRLTVL.

The chain combines TRBV5-4 with TRBJ1-6; no reliable D call. CDR1 SGHNT and CDR2 YYREEE come from the germline V gene (reference sequence). This CDR3 is 12 amino acids long. Trimming removed 3 bases from V and 6 bases from J, with 4 bases in between. CDR3 sequence (DNA): TGTGCCAGCAGCTCGGTTAATTCACCCCTCCACTTT. This sequence encodes CASSSVNSPLHF.

The chain joins TRBV18 to TRBJ2-3; 8 positions match TRBD2. Germline V gene sequence: CDR1 KGHSH, CDR2 LQKENI. There are 14 residues in the CDR3. Trimming cost V 4 bases and J 2 bases; bases outside gene matches: 2. The CDR3 loop is CASSLSGVTDTQYF. CDR3 DNA: TGTGCCAGCTCACTTAGCGGGGTCACAGATACGCAGTATTTT.

The rearrangement links TRBV11-2 to TRBJ1-3; D possibly corresponds to TRBD1 (6 bases). The CDR3 length is 15 residues. V lost 5 bases, J lost 4 bases, and 15 bases lay in between. CDR1 is SGHAT, CDR2 FQNNGV, per germline. CDR3 protein: CASSPTTGSGNTIYF. CDR3 DNA: TGTGCCAGCAGCCCAACCACAGGGTCCGGAAACACCATATATTTT.

The J gene is TRBJ2-1, the V gene TRBV3-1 (or the pseudogene TRBV3-2); the D gene is possibly TRBD1 (5 bases). This CDR3 is 13 amino acids long. Germline V gene lookup returns CDR1 LGHDT and CDR2 YNNKEL (reference sequence). Trimming cost V 1 base and J 8 bases, with 9 bases left between them. The CDR3, as DNA: TGTGCCAGCAGCCAAGCCCAGGGCTATGAGCAGTTCTTC. It codes for CASSQAQGYEQFF.

The rearrangement uses TRBV30 and TRBJ1-2; a weak D match, TRBD1 (6 bases). Germline V gene sequence: CDR1 GTSNPN, CDR2 SVGIG (reference sequence). This CDR3 comprises 12 residues. V shed 8 bases and J shed 4 bases, with 14 bases lying between them. The CDR3 protein is CAGTQGFYGYTF. The CDR3 DNA sequence: TGTGCCGGAACTCAGGGGTTCTATGGCTACACCTTC.

The rearrangement joins TRBV19 to TRBJ1-5, with D hard to call. Looked up from germline, CDR1 is LNHDA and CDR2 is SQIVND (reference sequence). CDR3 length: 16 residues. With 4 bases removed from V and 1 base from J, the gap between germline ends came to 14 bases. CDR3 amino acids: CASSRSGFPSNQPQHF. The DNA of the CDR3 is TGTGCCAGTAGTAGAAGCGGATTCCCCAGCAATCAGCCCCAGCATTTT.

In its sample, this clone was seen once. The chain uses TRBV6-1 and TRBJ2-7, with 14 bases fitting TRBD2. CDR1 is MNHNS, CDR2 SASEGT, per germline. This CDR3 comprises 15 residues. With V trimmed by 2 bases and J by 7 bases, 4 bases remained unmatched. In nucleotides, the CDR3 is TGTGCCAGCAGTGAACGACTAGCGGGGGGGCGAGAGCAGTACTTC. Translation: CASSERLAGGREQYF.

The chain has TRBV18 and TRBJ1-6; D is possibly TRBD1 (6 bases). Trimming shortened V by 3 bases and J by 3 bases, and 9 bases separated the two germline ends. The V gene's germline CDR1 is KGHSH and CDR2 LQKENI. The CDR3 sequence is 15 residues long. CDR3 nucleotides: TGTGCCAGCTCACCCCGAGGGGGCTATAATTCACCCCTCCACTTT. Translating gives CASSPRGGYNSPLHF.

This chain uses TRBV19 with TRBJ1-5; TRBD1 is a possible D gene (5 bases). Deletions cut 8 bases from V and 6 bases from J, with 14 bases between. The CDR3 loop spans 13 amino acids. Germline CDR1 and CDR2: LNHDA and SQIVND (reference sequence). This CDR3 is CASAGVLGQPQHF. The CDR3 DNA reads as TGTGCCAGTGCGGGGGTGTTGGGTCAGCCCCAGCATTTT. The full variable domain, in which reference TRBV19 and TRBJ1-5 provide the parts outside the CDR3, is DGGITQSPKYLFRKEGQNVTLSCEQNLNHDAMYWYRQDPGQGLRLIYYSQIVNDFQKGDIAEGYSVSREKKESFPLTVTSAQKNPTAFYLCASAGVLGQPQHFGDGTRLSIL.

The gene calls are TRBV3-1 (or the pseudogene TRBV3-2) and TRBJ1-2, with D tentatively TRBD1 (5 bases). There are 13 residues in the CDR3. Germline CDR1 is LGHDT and CDR2 is YNNKEL (reference sequence). The V end lost 0 bases, the J end lost 8 bases, and 10 bases lay between the germline ends. The CDR3 DNA is TGTGCCAGCAGCCAAGAGGGGAGGGGAGGCTACACCTTC. Translated, it gives CASSQEGRGGYTF.

The chain's CDR3 is CASSLGTSPYNEQFF. DNA of the CDR3: TGTGCCAGCAGTCTCGGGACTAGCCCCTACAATGAGCAGTTCTTC. The rearrangement joins TRBV6-5 to TRBJ2-1; 9 bases map to TRBD2. With 5 bases clipped from V and 2 bases from J, the junction kept 4 bases outside the gene matches. The CDR3 spans 15 residues. The V gene's germline CDR1 is MNHEY and CDR2 SVGAGI.

On this clone: Different DNA sequences within this sample yield the same CDR3. The chain uses TRBV19 and TRBJ1-5, with a tentative D call TRBD1 (6 bases). The V end lost 3 bases, the J end lost 3 bases, and 9 bases lay between the germline ends. Per the germline V gene, CDR1 is LNHDA and CDR2 is SQIVND (reference sequence). The length of the CDR3 is 14 residues. This CDR3 is CASSIRDINQPQHF. The CDR3 coding sequence is TGTGCCAGTAGTATCCGGGACATCAATCAGCCCCAGCATTTT.

This chain connects TRBV10-3 to TRBJ2-3, with D possibly TRBD2 on 6 matching bases. Germline V gives CDR1 ENHRY, CDR2 SYGVKD. The germline V and J ends were trimmed by 4 bases and 2 bases, with 19 bases remaining between them. The CDR3 has 17 amino acids. The CDR3 is CAISVAGPGLNTDTQYF. The CDR3 DNA is TGTGCCATCAGTGTGGCCGGACCGGGACTTAACACAGATACGCAGTATTTT.

J is TRBJ2-5 and V is TRBV4-1, with D perhaps matching TRBD1 (5 bases). V was clipped by 0 bases and J by 5 bases, with 10 bases between them. The CDR3 consists of 14 residues. Germline V gives CDR1 MGHRA, CDR2 YSYEKL. CDR3 DNA sequence: TGCGCCAGCAGCCAAGAGCCAGGGCGGGAGACCCAGTACTTC. Translation gives CASSQEPGRETQYF.

Concerning this clone itself: Other DNA sequences in this specimen translate into the identical CDR3. The rearrangement joins TRBV5-4 to TRBJ2-7; D is ambiguous. V was clipped by 0 bases and J by 4 bases, with 8 bases between them. There are 13 residues in the CDR3. Germline loops: CDR1 SGHNT, CDR2 YYREEE (reference sequence). CDR3 sequence: CASSLASGYEQYF. CDR3 sequence (DNA): TGTGCCAGCAGCTTGGCCAGTGGTTACGAGCAGTACTTC.

The V call is TRBV30, the J call TRBJ1-6; a weak D match, TRBD1 (6 bases). The V gene lost 5 bases and the J gene lost 9 bases, with 14 bases spanning the gap. The CDR3 contains 13 residues. CDR1 is GTSNPN and CDR2 is SVGIG in the germline V gene (reference sequence). CDR3 sequence (DNA): TGTGCCTGGGCACAGGGTCGCGCTTCACCCCTCCACTTT. Translated: CAWAQGRASPLHF.